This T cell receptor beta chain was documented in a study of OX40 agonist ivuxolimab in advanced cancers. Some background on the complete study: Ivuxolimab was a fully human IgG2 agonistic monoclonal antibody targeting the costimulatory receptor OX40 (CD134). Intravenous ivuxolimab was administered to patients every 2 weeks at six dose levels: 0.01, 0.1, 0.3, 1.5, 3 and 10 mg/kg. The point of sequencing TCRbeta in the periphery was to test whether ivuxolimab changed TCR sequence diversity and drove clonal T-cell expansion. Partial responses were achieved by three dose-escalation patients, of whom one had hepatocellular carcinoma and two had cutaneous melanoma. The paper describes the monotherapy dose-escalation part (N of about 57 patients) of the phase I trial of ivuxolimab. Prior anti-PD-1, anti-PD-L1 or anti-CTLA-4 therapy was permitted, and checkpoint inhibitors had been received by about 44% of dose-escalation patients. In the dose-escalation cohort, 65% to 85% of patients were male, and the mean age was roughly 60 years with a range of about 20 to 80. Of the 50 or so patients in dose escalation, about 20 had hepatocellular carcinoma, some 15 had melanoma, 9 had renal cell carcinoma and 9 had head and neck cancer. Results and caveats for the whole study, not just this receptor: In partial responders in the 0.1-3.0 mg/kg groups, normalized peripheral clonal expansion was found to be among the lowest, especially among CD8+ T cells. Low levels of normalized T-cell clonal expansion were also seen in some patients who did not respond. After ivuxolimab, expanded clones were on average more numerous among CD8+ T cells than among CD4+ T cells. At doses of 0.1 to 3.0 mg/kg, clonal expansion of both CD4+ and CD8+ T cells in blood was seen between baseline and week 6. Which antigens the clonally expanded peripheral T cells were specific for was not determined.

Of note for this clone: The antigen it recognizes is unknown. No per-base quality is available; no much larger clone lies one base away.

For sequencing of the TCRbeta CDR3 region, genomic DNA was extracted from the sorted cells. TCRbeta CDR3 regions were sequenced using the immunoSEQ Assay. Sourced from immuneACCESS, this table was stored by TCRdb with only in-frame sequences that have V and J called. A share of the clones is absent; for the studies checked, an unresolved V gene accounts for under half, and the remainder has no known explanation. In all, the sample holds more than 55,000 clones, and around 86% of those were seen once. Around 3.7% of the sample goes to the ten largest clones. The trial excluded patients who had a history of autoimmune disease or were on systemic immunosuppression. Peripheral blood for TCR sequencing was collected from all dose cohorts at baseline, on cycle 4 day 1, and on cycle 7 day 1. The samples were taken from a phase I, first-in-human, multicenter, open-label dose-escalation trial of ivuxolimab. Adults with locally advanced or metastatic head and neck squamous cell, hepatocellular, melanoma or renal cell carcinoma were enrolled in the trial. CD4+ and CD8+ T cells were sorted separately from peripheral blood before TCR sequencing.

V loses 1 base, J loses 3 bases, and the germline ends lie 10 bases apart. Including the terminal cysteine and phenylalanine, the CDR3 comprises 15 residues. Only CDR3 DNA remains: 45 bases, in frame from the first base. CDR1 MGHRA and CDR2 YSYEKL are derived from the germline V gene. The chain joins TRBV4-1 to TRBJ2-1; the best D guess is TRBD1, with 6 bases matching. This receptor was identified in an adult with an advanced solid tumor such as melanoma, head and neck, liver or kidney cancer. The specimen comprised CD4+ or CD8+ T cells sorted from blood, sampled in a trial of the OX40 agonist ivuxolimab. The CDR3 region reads CASSQGEGGYNEQFF. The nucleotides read TGCGCCAGCAGCCAAGGAGAAGGGGGCTACAATGAGCAGTTCTTC.